The present TCR beta chain was sequenced within a study of human T cells and chemical hapten exposure. This clonotype was recorded at least ten times. Its antigen is unidentified. Study results and limitations: The study found that PT1 expanded TCR counts correlated positively with patch test score.

The V segment lost 6 bases and the J segment 0 bases; nucleotides outside the gene matches: 7. CDR3 length equals 17 residues. The germline V gene encodes CDR1 SGHVS and CDR2 FNYEAQ. The time point is: pre-sensitization, week 0. This sample's treatment: therapeutic diphenylcyclopropenone sensitization with weekly scalp DPC. The total RNA was obtained from whole blood that was not fractionated. A single record per CDR3 protein comes from TCRdb applying MiXCR to the RACE reads. The table records fewer than 150,000 distinct CDR3 sequences, roughly 13% of them present only once. This receptor was taken from a woman under 30 with alopecia areata. Some clones in this sample may be carry-over from other donors' samples. The V call is TRBV7-6, the J call TRBJ1-6; TRBD1 aligns across 8 bases. The sample was whole blood, taken in connection with sensitization to the hapten diphenylcyclopropenone (DPC). CDR3 residues: CASSRGTGPSYNSPLHF. CDR3 nucleotides: TGTGCCAGCAGTCGGGGGACAGGCCCCTCCTATAATTCACCCCTCCACTTT. Full variable domain (remainder filled in from reference TRBV7-6 and TRBJ1-6): GAGVSQSPRYKVTKRGQDVALRCDPISGHVSLYWYRQALGQGPEFLTYFNYEAQQDKSGLPNDRFSAERPEGSISTLTIQRTEQRDSAMYRCASSRGTGPSYNSPLHFGNGTRLTVT.